Presented here are 26 T cell receptor beta chains from one specimen sequenced in a study of cytomegalovirus exposure and HLA in healthy donors. 60 Vbeta and 13 Jbeta primers were used in PCR. The data were produced by immunoSEQ multiplex PCR, yet TCRdb's version contains in-frame clones alone and is incomplete. The sample includes fewer than 130,000 clones, about 80% of them seen just once. The sample taken for sequencing was PBMCs. The receptors here all came from a man in his fifties or sixties in good health and CMV-seropositive.

This clone was observed a handful of times. The chain has TRBV6-1 and TRBJ2-4, with TRBD1 as a possible D gene (6 bases). This CDR3 is 17 amino acids long. Germline assignment: CDR1 MNHNS and CDR2 SASEGT. V lost 2 bases, J lost 1 base, and 15 bases lay in between. The CDR3 is CASSEFITTGAKNIQYF. The CDR3 DNA sequence: TGTGCCAGCAGTGAATTTATTACCACAGGGGCCAAAAACATTCAGTACTTC.

A word on this clone: This sample also contains other DNA sequences that code for the same CDR3. This sequence joins TRBV14 and TRBJ1-5; a weak D match, TRBD1 (6 bases). CDR3 length: 14 amino acids. V lost 1 base, J lost 2 bases, and 6 bases lay in between. The germline gives CDR1 SGHDN, CDR2 FVKESK. CDR3 sequence: CASSQAGGNQPQHF. The CDR3 nucleotides are TGTGCCAGCAGCCAAGCAGGGGGCAATCAGCCCCAGCATTTT.

This chain uses TRBV2 with TRBJ2-7; maybe TRBD2 (7 bases). Germline CDR1 is SNHLY and CDR2 is FYNNEI. The V and J ends lost 5 bases and 1 base respectively, with 12 bases between them. This CDR3 has 14 residues. CDR3 coding DNA: TGTGCCAGCAGTTGGAGGGGGGGGTCCTACGAGCAGTACTTC. Residues: CASSWRGGSYEQYF. Full variable domain (remainder filled in from reference TRBV2 and TRBJ2-7): EPEVTQTPSHQVTQMGQEVILRCVPISNHLYFYWYRQILGQKVEFLVSFYNNEISEKSEIFDDQFSVERPDGSNFTLKIRSTKLEDSAMYFCASSWRGGSYEQYFGPGTRLTVT.

CDR3 in amino acids: CASTQGANTGELFF. The CDR3 DNA sequence: TGTGCCAGTACCCAGGGGGCAAACACCGGGGAGCTGTTTTTT. This chain connects TRBV19 to TRBJ2-2, with TRBD1 matching 8 bases. V shed 7 bases and J 2 bases; nucleotides not matched to a gene: 3. Per the germline V gene, CDR1 is LNHDA and CDR2 is SQIVND (reference sequence). The CDR3 is 14 residues long.

The V gene is TRBV5-1, the J gene TRBJ2-5; TRBD2 matches 12 bases. The J segment lost 2 bases and the V segment lost 4 bases, leaving 6 bases of the junction unmatched. CDR3 length: 16 amino acids. The germline V gene encodes CDR1 SGHRS and CDR2 YFSETQ. The CDR3 sequence is CASSPLAGGPQETQYF. For the CDR3, the DNA is TGCGCCAGCAGCCCTCTAGCGGGAGGGCCACAAGAGACCCAGTACTTC.

As concerns this clone: The junction and the germline gene differ at one end; a read error may be behind it. CDR3 in amino acids: CASSSFNSPLHF. The CDR3 DNA is TGTGCCAGCAGCTCCTTTAATTCACCCCTCCACTTT. J is TRBJ1-6 and V is TRBV5-4; D call uncertain. The CDR3 covers 12 residues. The germline V gene encodes CDR1 SGHNT and CDR2 YYREEE (reference sequence).

The chain couples TRBV6-1 to TRBJ1-4; D is perhaps TRBD1 (5 bases). From germline, CDR1 is MNHNS and CDR2 SASEGT. The CDR3 runs 14 residues. V was clipped by 4 bases and J by 3 bases, with 9 bases between them. The CDR3 coding sequence is TGTGCCAGCAGTGGACAGATCCCTAATGAAAAACTGTTTTTT. The encoded protein is CASSGQIPNEKLFF.

V gene TRBV6-1 combines with J gene TRBJ1-1; D remains ambiguous. Trimming removed 2 bases from V and 3 bases from J, with 7 bases in between. This CDR3 is built from 13 residues. CDR1 and CDR2 (germline): MNHNS, SASEGT. The CDR3 DNA follows: TGTGCCAGCAGTGAAATAAGCTACACTGAAGCTTTCTTT. This encodes CASSEISYTEAFF.

The chain has TRBV5-6 and TRBJ1-2; D gene unclear. The germline CDR1 and CDR2 sequences are SGHDT and YYEEEE. The length of the CDR3 is 13 residues. V shed 5 bases and J shed 5 bases, with 13 bases lying between them. The DNA for the CDR3 is TGTGCCAGCAGTCCGGACGGGAAATATGGCTACACCTTC. It specifies CASSPDGKYGYTF. Drawing the rest from reference TRBV5-6 and TRBJ1-2, the complete variable domain is DAGVTQSPTHLIKTRGQQVTLRCSPKSGHDTVSWYQQALGQGPQFIFQYYEEEERQRGNFPDRFSGHQFPNYSSELNVNALLLGDSALYLCASSPDGKYGYTFGSGTRLTVV.

The chain has TRBV18 and TRBJ1-2, with D maybe TRBD1 (5 bases). There are 12 residues in the CDR3. Deletions cut 2 bases from V and 7 bases from J, with 8 bases between. Germline V gives CDR1 KGHSH, CDR2 LQKENI. CDR3 region: CASSPGGVGYTF. DNA of the CDR3: TGTGCCAGCTCACCAGGAGGGGTTGGCTACACCTTC.

This clone was observed a few times. This chain links TRBV2 with TRBJ2-5, with D perhaps TRBD2 (6 bases). The CDR3 covers 13 residues. CDR1 is SNHLY and CDR2 is FYNNEI in the germline V gene. Trimming shortened V by 4 bases and J by 4 bases, and 10 bases separated the two germline ends. The CDR3 DNA reads as TGTGCCAGCAGTGTTAACGGGAGAGAGACCCAGTACTTC. Its protein is CASSVNGRETQYF.

The chain joins TRBV18 to TRBJ2-5, with 7 bases fitting TRBD1. The V segment lost 6 bases and the J segment 2 bases; nucleotides outside the gene matches: 6. The CDR3 length is 14 residues. Germline loops: CDR1 KGHSH, CDR2 LQKENI. CDR3 amino acids: CASSPGQEQETQYF. The DNA of the CDR3 is TGTGCCAGCTCCCCTGGACAGGAACAAGAGACCCAGTACTTC.

This clone has just one count. The rearrangement joins TRBV28 to TRBJ2-3, with a weak D call TRBD2 (6 bases). Germline CDR1 MDHEN, CDR2 SYDVKM. Trimming stripped 4 bases from V and 7 bases from J, with 15 bases between. This CDR3 spans 14 amino acids. As DNA, the CDR3 is TGTGCCAGCAGTTCCCCGGGAGACCCTTATACGCAGTATTTT. Translation gives CASSSPGDPYTQYF.

The chain recombines TRBV7-7 with TRBJ2-5, with D perhaps TRBD2 (5 bases). This CDR3 contains 15 residues. CDR1 is SSHAT and CDR2 is FNYEAQ in the germline V gene (reference sequence). Between the trimmed V and J ends, which lost 4 bases and 5 bases, there was a span of 17 bases. The CDR3 loop is CASSSKGRGDETQYF. CDR3 nucleotide sequence: TGTGCCAGCAGCTCAAAGGGCCGGGGTGACGAGACCCAGTACTTC.

V gene TRBV6-5 combines with J gene TRBJ1-6, with no clear D. The CDR3 is made up of 12 amino acids. The germline V gene has CDR1 MNHEY and CDR2 SVGAGI. Trimming stripped 4 bases from V and 10 bases from J, with 8 bases between. CDR3 protein: CASSFPGSPLHF. The CDR3 DNA reads as TGTGCCAGCAGTTTTCCCGGGTCACCCCTCCACTTT.

This clone is judged medium-sized (0.01 to 0.1%). The chain has TRBV7-8 and TRBJ1-4, with TRBD1 matching over 7 bases. V was clipped by 5 bases and J by 2 bases; unmatched bases: 8. Germline V gene sequence: CDR1 SGHVS, CDR2 FQNEAQ. The CDR3 extends over 16 amino acids. CDR3 nucleotide sequence: TGTGCCAGCAGCCCACGACAGGGAACGACTAATGAAAAACTGTTTTTT. Translated, it gives CASSPRQGTTNEKLFF.

This clone turned up a few times. The chain couples TRBV30 to TRBJ2-1; TRBD2 matches at 10 bases. This CDR3 region has 17 residues. Trimming at V came to 2 bases and at J to 0 bases, leaving 7 bases not matched to a gene. The germline CDR1 and CDR2 sequences are GTSNPN and SVGIG (reference sequence). The CDR3 DNA follows: TGTGCCTGGAGTAAACTAGCGGGATTCAGCTCCTACAATGAGCAGTTCTTC. Amino acids: CAWSKLAGFSSYNEQFF. The whole variable domain, filled in from reference TRBV30 and TRBJ2-1, reads SQTIHQWPATLVQPVGSPLSLECTVEGTSNPNLYWYRQAAGRGLQLLFYSVGIGQISSEVPQNLSASRPQDRQFILSSKKLLLSDSGFYLCAWSKLAGFSSYNEQFFGPGTRLTVL.

Note on this clone: The same CDR3 arises from other DNA sequences in this sample as well. The chain links TRBV6-1 to TRBJ1-5; 7 nucleotides match TRBD1. This CDR3 comprises 17 residues. The germline CDR1 and CDR2 sequences are MNHNS and SASEGT. Trimming took 4 bases from V and 2 from J; bases not matched to a gene: 11. The CDR3 loop is CASSGGSRGTGNQPQHF. The CDR3 DNA sequence: TGTGCCAGCAGTGGAGGTAGCCGCGGGACAGGCAATCAGCCCCAGCATTTT.

This clone was seen a few times. The chain has TRBV2 and TRBJ2-7; D possibly corresponds to TRBD1 (6 bases). In germline, CDR1 is SNHLY, CDR2 FYNNEI. V was pared by 4 bases and J by 7 bases, with 14 bases between. The CDR3 covers 13 residues. The CDR3 spells CASSGQALGEQYF. The DNA of the CDR3 is TGTGCCAGCAGTGGACAGGCCCTGGGAGAGCAGTACTTC.

This clone has just one count. The chain combines TRBV9 with TRBJ1-3; no reliable D call. V dropped 0 bases and J dropped 4 bases, with 11 bases sitting between them. From germline, CDR1 is SGDLS and CDR2 YYNGEE. CDR3 length: 15 residues. The CDR3 region has the DNA TGTGCCAGCAGCGTAGACGAGGGTTTGGGAAACACCATATATTTT. This sequence encodes CASSVDEGLGNTIYF.

This chain connects TRBV11-2 to TRBJ1-2, with 8 bases identical to TRBD1. This CDR3 has 16 amino acids. J was trimmed by 4 bases and V by 0 bases; bases with no gene match: 7. The germline gives CDR1 SGHAT, CDR2 FQNNGV. The CDR3 is CASSLDGGRGPYGYTF. The CDR3 region has the DNA TGTGCCAGCAGCTTAGACGGGGGCAGGGGGCCCTATGGCTACACCTTC.

To note about this clone: The same CDR3 is also encoded by other DNA sequences in this sample. V gene TRBV2 combines with J gene TRBJ1-1; possibly TRBD1 for D (6 bases). The CDR3 has 13 residues. CDR1 and CDR2 from the germline V gene are SNHLY and FYNNEI. With 6 bases removed from V and 2 bases from J, the gap between germline ends came to 10 bases. The CDR3 loop reads CASSLTGNTEAFF. The DNA of the CDR3 is TGTGCCAGCAGCTTGACAGGTAACACTGAAGCTTTCTTT.

The CDR3 region is CASSLSITGFYGYTF. Here the CDR3 DNA reads TGTGCCAGCAGCCTATCCATTACAGGATTCTATGGCTACACCTTC. The rearrangement joins TRBV27 to TRBJ1-2; D may be TRBD1 (5 bases). Trimming stripped 6 bases from V and 4 bases from J, with 18 bases between. The length of the CDR3 is 15 residues. Germline V lookup: CDR1 MNHEY, CDR2 SMNVEV (reference sequence).

The chain links TRBV9 to TRBJ1-2, with a weak D call TRBD1 (6 bases). There are 16 residues in the CDR3. Trimming cost V 2 bases and J 2 bases, with 16 bases left between them. In germline, CDR1 is SGDLS, CDR2 YYNGEE. The CDR3 sequence is CASSVGGPTLNYGYTF. The CDR3 DNA reads TGTGCCAGCAGCGTGGGGGGGCCTACCCTAAACTATGGCTACACCTTC.

The chain combines TRBV6-6 with TRBJ1-5; D unclear. This CDR3 has 15 amino acids. V shed 6 bases and J shed 3 bases, with 15 bases lying between them. Germline values: CDR1 MNHNY, CDR2 SVGAGI (reference sequence). CDR3 region: CASRSVEAFNQPQHF. The CDR3 region has the DNA TGTGCCAGCAGGTCGGTGGAGGCCTTCAATCAGCCCCAGCATTTT.

V is TRBV7-3 and J is TRBJ1-1; no reliable D call. The germline gives CDR1 SGHTA, CDR2 FQGTGA. V gave up 5 bases and J gave up 4 bases, with 14 bases separating them. CDR3 length equals 14 residues. For the CDR3, the DNA is TGTGCCAGCAGCCCCCGGGTGGGGAGCACTGAAGCTTTCTTT. This encodes CASSPRVGSTEAFF.